This is a list of T cell receptor beta chains from one sample in a study of patients and donors after allogeneic stem cell transplantation. In TCRdb, the RT-PCR reads were re-called with MiXCR into one record per CDR3 protein. The table lists roughly 40,000 distinct CDR3 sequences, roughly 30% of them singletons. The sample consisted of blood, either unsorted or a sorted T cell fraction (not recorded which). The receptors were gathered from a human donor who was either an allogeneic HSCT recipient or a stem cell or donor lymphocyte infusion donor (not recorded which). It is not recorded whose cells these are; they may come from a transplant donor. CDR3s include the opening cysteine and the closing phenylalanine or tryptophan. Fields, in order: J gene, V gene, clone size, D gene, CDR3 DNA, CDR3 protein. The D gene is left open where the match is weak. The size of a clone is reported for some rows only, either as once, few or many, or as a class for expanded clones.

J gene: TRBJ2-7
V gene: TRBV4-2
clone size: few
D gene: .
CDR3 DNA: TGTGCCAGCAGCCAAGGCGGTACCGGGGACGAGCAGTACTTC
CDR3 protein: CASSQGGTGDEQYF

J gene: TRBJ2-2
V gene: TRBV20-1
clone size: .
D gene: TRBD2
CDR3 DNA: TGCAGTGCTAATCCGGGCGGGAGTACGCCCGGGGAGCTGTTTTTT
CDR3 protein: CSANPGGSTPGELFF

J gene: TRBJ1-2
V gene: TRBV10-3
clone size: few
D gene: TRBD1
CDR3 DNA: TGTGCCGGGGGGGACAGTCTGTGGTATGGCTACACCTTC
CDR3 protein: CAGGDSLWYGYTF

J gene: TRBJ1-2
V gene: TRBV10-3
clone size: .
D gene: TRBD1
CDR3 DNA: TGTGCCACGGGACAGGGTGGCTATGGCTACACCTTC
CDR3 protein: CATGQGGYGYTF

J gene: TRBJ2-3
V gene: TRBV6-2/TRBV6-3
clone size: few
D gene: TRBD2
CDR3 DNA: TGTGCCAGCAGTTACGGATTAGCGGGAGGGCCTGGAGATACGCAGTATTTT
CDR3 protein: CASSYGLAGGPGDTQYF

J gene: TRBJ1-5
V gene: TRBV4-1
clone size: many
D gene: .
CDR3 DNA: TGCGCCAGCAGCCTCCTACCCAGCGTTAGCAATCAGCCCCAGCATTTT
CDR3 protein: CASSLLPSVSNQPQHF

J gene: TRBJ1-5
V gene: TRBV7-2
clone size: .
D gene: .
CDR3 DNA: TGTGCCAGCAGCTTGGCGCATGGCAATCAGCCCCAGCATTTT
CDR3 protein: CASSLAHGNQPQHF

J gene: TRBJ1-1
V gene: TRBV6-4
clone size: .
D gene: .
CDR3 DNA: TGTGCCAGCATTTCCGGGAACGGAGGCACTGAAGCTTTCTTT
CDR3 protein: CASISGNGGTEAFF

J gene: TRBJ1-2
V gene: TRBV2
clone size: many
D gene: .
CDR3 DNA: TGTGCCAGCAGAGGGGACGGGGGCGGCTATGGCTACACCTTC
CDR3 protein: CASRGDGGGYGYTF

J gene: TRBJ2-7
V gene: TRBV20-1
clone size: .
D gene: TRBD2
CDR3 DNA: TGCAGCTACGCGGGAGCGGGTGTCTACGAGCAGTACTTC
CDR3 protein: CSYAGAGVYEQYF

J gene: TRBJ1-2
V gene: TRBV20-1
clone size: few
D gene: .
CDR3 DNA: TGCACGGCCCCATCCCAGGGCTATGGCTACACCTTC
CDR3 protein: CTAPSQGYGYTF

J gene: TRBJ2-3
V gene: TRBV7-6
clone size: .
D gene: .
CDR3 DNA: TGTGCCAGCAGCTCTAGACTAAGCGGAGGCACAGATACGCAGTATTTT
CDR3 protein: CASSSRLSGGTDTQYF

J gene: TRBJ1-1
V gene: TRBV7-2
clone size: few
D gene: .
CDR3 DNA: TGTGCCAGCAGCTTCCAGCGAATTGGGACTGAAGCTTTCTTT
CDR3 protein: CASSFQRIGTEAFF

J gene: TRBJ2-1
V gene: TRBV4-3
clone size: few
D gene: TRBD2
CDR3 DNA: TGCGCCAGCAGGGCGGGAGTAGCCTCCTACAATGAGCAGTTCTTC
CDR3 protein: CASRAGVASYNEQFF

J gene: TRBJ2-4
V gene: TRBV7-9
clone size: .
D gene: .
CDR3 DNA: TGTGCCACCGAAACGACGGGACCTAATGTCTTC
CDR3 protein: CATETTGPNVF

J gene: TRBJ2-3
V gene: TRBV18
clone size: .
D gene: TRBD2
CDR3 DNA: TGTGCCAGCTCACCACCGACTAGCGGACGCACAGATACGCAGTATTTT
CDR3 protein: CASSPPTSGRTDTQYF

J gene: TRBJ2-1
V gene: TRBV18
clone size: few
D gene: TRBD2
CDR3 DNA: TGTGCCAGCTCACCACAGCCTAGCGGGAATGAGCAGTTCTTC
CDR3 protein: CASSPQPSGNEQFF

J gene: TRBJ2-1
V gene: TRBV5-1
clone size: .
D gene: .
CDR3 DNA: TGCGCCAGCAGCTTGCAATTGAAGGATGAGCAGTTCTTC
CDR3 protein: CASSLQLKDEQFF

J gene: TRBJ2-1
V gene: TRBV6-5
clone size: few
D gene: .
CDR3 DNA: TGTGCCAGCAGTTACTCGATTCTTTTTAGTAGCAATGAGCAGTTCTTC
CDR3 protein: CASSYSILFSSNEQFF

J gene: TRBJ2-2
V gene: TRBV5-1
clone size: .
D gene: .
CDR3 DNA: TGCGCCAGCCAAGTCAGTGGGTTGAACACCGGGGAGCTGTTTTTT
CDR3 protein: CASQVSGLNTGELFF

J gene: TRBJ1-1
V gene: TRBV28
clone size: many
D gene: TRBD1
CDR3 DNA: TGTGCCAGCAGTTTAAGGGGGCGAGGGGGCAGGAATGTAGCTTTCTTT
CDR3 protein: CASSLRGRGGRNVAFF

J gene: TRBJ2-5
V gene: TRBV5-1
clone size: few
D gene: TRBD2
CDR3 DNA: TGCGCCAGCAGCTTAGGCGGGAGAGGGGAGACCCAGTACTTC
CDR3 protein: CASSLGGRGETQYF

J gene: TRBJ2-5
V gene: TRBV28
clone size: .
D gene: TRBD2
CDR3 DNA: TGTGCCAGCAGCCTTAGCGGGAGGCCCCAAAACTTC
CDR3 protein: CASSLSGRPQNF

J gene: TRBJ2-7
V gene: TRBV5-1
clone size: .
D gene: TRBD1
CDR3 DNA: TGCGCCAGCAGCTTGTGGGACAGCTCCTACGAGCAGTACTTC
CDR3 protein: CASSLWDSSYEQYF

J gene: TRBJ2-1
V gene: TRBV12-3/TRBV12-4
clone size: .
D gene: TRBD2
CDR3 DNA: TGTGCCAGCAGCCGCCAAGCGGGACCCTACAATGAGCAGTTCTTC
CDR3 protein: CASSRQAGPYNEQFF

J gene: TRBJ1-5
V gene: TRBV20-1
clone size: .
D gene: .
CDR3 DNA: TGCAGTGCAAAGAGGGTCCAACTGGGGCCCCAGCATTTT
CDR3 protein: CSAKRVQLGPQHF

J gene: TRBJ2-3
V gene: TRBV5-1
clone size: few
D gene: TRBD2
CDR3 DNA: TGCGCCAGCTCCCAAGCGGGAGGCAAAGATACGCAGTATTTT
CDR3 protein: CASSQAGGKDTQYF

J gene: TRBJ1-3
V gene: TRBV27
clone size: few
D gene: .
CDR3 DNA: TGTGCCAGCAGTTTGACGGATGGCAACACCATATATTTT
CDR3 protein: CASSLTDGNTIYF

J gene: TRBJ2-2
V gene: TRBV24-1
clone size: .
D gene: TRBD1
CDR3 DNA: TGTGCCACCAGTGCCTCCCTCGGACAGGGGAAAACCGGGGAGCTGTTTTTT
CDR3 protein: CATSASLGQGKTGELFF

J gene: TRBJ1-1
V gene: TRBV14
clone size: few
D gene: .
CDR3 DNA: TGTGCCAGCACTCGGCAGAGGAACACTGAAGCTTTCTTT
CDR3 protein: CASTRQRNTEAFF

J gene: TRBJ2-1
V gene: TRBV5-1
clone size: .
D gene: .
CDR3 DNA: TGCGCCAGCAGCCCCCTAGTTGATGAGCAGTTCTTC
CDR3 protein: CASSPLVDEQFF

J gene: TRBJ1-2
V gene: TRBV20-1
clone size: .
D gene: .
CDR3 DNA: TGCAGTGCTGATTGGGACCCTAACTATGGCTACACCTTC
CDR3 protein: CSADWDPNYGYTF

J gene: TRBJ1-1
V gene: TRBV10-1
clone size: .
D gene: .
CDR3 DNA: TGCGCCAGCAGATTGACGGTGAACACTGAAGCTTTCTTT
CDR3 protein: CASRLTVNTEAFF

J gene: TRBJ1-5
V gene: TRBV29-1
clone size: .
D gene: .
CDR3 DNA: TGCAGCGTTGTAGGGAATAAAGCCCAGCATTTT
CDR3 protein: CSVVGNKAQHF

J gene: TRBJ2-1
V gene: TRBV7-8
clone size: few
D gene: .
CDR3 DNA: TGTGCCAGCAGCTTAGGACTCTACTCCTACAATGAGCAGTTCTTC
CDR3 protein: CASSLGLYSYNEQFF